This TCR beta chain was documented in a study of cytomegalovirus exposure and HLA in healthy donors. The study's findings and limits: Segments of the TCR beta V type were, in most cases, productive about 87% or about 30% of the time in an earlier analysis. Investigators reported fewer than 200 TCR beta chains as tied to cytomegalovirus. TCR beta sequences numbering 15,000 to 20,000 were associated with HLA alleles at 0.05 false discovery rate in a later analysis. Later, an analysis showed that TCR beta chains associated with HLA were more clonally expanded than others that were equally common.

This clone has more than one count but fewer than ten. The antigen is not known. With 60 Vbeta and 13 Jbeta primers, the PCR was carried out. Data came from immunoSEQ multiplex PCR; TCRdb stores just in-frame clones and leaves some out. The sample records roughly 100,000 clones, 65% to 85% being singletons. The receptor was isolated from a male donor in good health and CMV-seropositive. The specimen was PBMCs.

This CDR3 reads CASSLTLGRGAQYF. CDR3 nucleotide sequence: TGTGCCAGCAGCCTCACCCTGGGGCGTGGGGCCCAGTACTTC. The genes are TRBV7-9 and TRBJ2-5, with a weak D call TRBD1 (5 bases). The V gene's germline CDR1 is SEHNR and CDR2 FQNEAQ (reference sequence). The germline V and J ends were trimmed by 5 bases and 9 bases, with 19 bases remaining between them. There are 14 residues in the CDR3.